The next 21 T cell receptor beta chains were all read from a single sample in a study of blood T cell repertoires in COVID-19. Assay used: immunoSEQ multiplex PCR; TCRdb lists only in-frame clones, some missing. The sample contains approximately 120,000 clones, about 80% of which appear only once. Material: peripheral blood. Every receptor here comes from a woman in her fifties or sixties with acute or convalescent COVID-19.

V gene TRBV5-1 combines with J gene TRBJ1-2; D remains unclear. The V end was cut by 2 bases, the J end by 4 bases, with 12 bases between. Looked up from germline, CDR1 is SGHRS and CDR2 is YFSETQ. The CDR3 runs to 14 residues. The CDR3 sequence: CASSFSGVGYGYTF. The DNA of the CDR3 is TGCGCCAGCAGCTTTAGCGGGGTAGGCTATGGCTACACCTTC.

The chain combines TRBV7-2 with TRBJ1-1; D gene ambiguous. The V end lost 0 bases, the J end lost 2 bases, and 7 bases lay between the germline ends. Germline CDR1 reads SGHTA; CDR2 reads FQGNSA. The CDR3 has 14 amino acids. As DNA, the CDR3 is TGTGCCAGCAGCTTAGCGCTAGTAAACACTGAAGCTTTCTTT. Its protein is CASSLALVNTEAFF.

J is TRBJ2-1 and V is TRBV10-3; TRBD2 matches 11 bases. CDR1 is ENHRY and CDR2 is SYGVKD in the germline V gene. The CDR3 is made up of 15 amino acids. V lost 6 bases and J lost 6; bases outside the gene matches: 7. The CDR3 DNA reads as TGTGCCATCAGCTCACTAGCGGGGGATGGCAATGAGCAGTTCTTC. It yields the protein CAISSLAGDGNEQFF.

The table lists this clone with a count of one. The V gene is TRBV28, the J gene TRBJ1-2, with D perhaps matching TRBD1 (5 bases). This CDR3 contains 13 residues. CDR1 is MDHEN and CDR2 is SYDVKM in the germline V gene. Deletions cut 2 bases from V and 8 bases from J, with 12 bases between. CDR3 in DNA: TGTGCCAGCAGTTTAGGGCAGGGATTAGGCTACACCTTC. It specifies CASSLGQGLGYTF.

The V call is TRBV18, the J call TRBJ1-3; possibly TRBD1 for D (6 bases). V was clipped by 1 base and J by 0 bases, with 10 bases between them. CDR1 and CDR2 from the germline V gene are KGHSH and LQKENI. The CDR3 extends over 16 amino acids. Written as DNA, the CDR3 is TGTGCCAGCTCACCACGAGACAGGTACTCTGGAAACACCATATATTTT. Translated, it gives CASSPRDRYSGNTIYF.

This chain connects TRBV4-1 to TRBJ1-2; D remains ambiguous. The CDR3 totals 15 residues. Germline values: CDR1 MGHRA, CDR2 YSYEKL. V lost 0 bases and J lost 4, with 12 bases in between. This CDR3 reads CASSQEGWASYGYTF. As DNA, the CDR3 is TGCGCCAGCAGCCAAGAGGGTTGGGCCTCCTATGGCTACACCTTC.

This clone was recorded only once. The chain combines TRBV5-1 with TRBJ1-1; D remains ambiguous. Germline CDR1 SGHRS, CDR2 YFSETQ. There are 14 residues in the CDR3. V lost 0 bases to trimming and J lost 5 bases, with 11 bases between them. The CDR3 bases are TGCGCCAGCAGCTTGGCCTTGGCGGGGACTGAAGCTTTCTTT. Protein: CASSLALAGTEAFF. The full variable domain, with the rest looked up from reference TRBV5-1 and TRBJ1-1, is KAGVTQTPRYLIKTRGQQVTLSCSPISGHRSVSWYQQTPGQGLQFLFEYFSETQRNKGNFPGRFSGRQFSNSRSEMNVSTLELGDSALYLCASSLALAGTEAFFGQGTRLTVV.

V and J are TRBV5-1 and TRBJ2-1; possibly TRBD1 for D (5 bases). The V gene's germline CDR1 is SGHRS and CDR2 YFSETQ. The CDR3 contains 13 residues. Deletions cut 3 bases from V and 10 bases from J, with 14 bases between. The chain's CDR3 is CASSSTPTAEQFF. CDR3 sequence (DNA): TGCGCCAGCAGCTCTACCCCGACAGCAGAGCAGTTCTTC.

The rearrangement uses TRBV28 and TRBJ2-1; D might be TRBD1 (5 bases). V lost 1 base to trimming and J lost 8 bases, with 30 bases between them. Germline lookup yields CDR1 MDHEN and CDR2 SYDVKM. This CDR3 contains 20 residues. As DNA, the CDR3 is TGTGCCAGCAGTTTATTCTATCCCTCCCAGGGCTTCATTCCAATAGATGAGCAGTTCTTC. This sequence encodes CASSLFYPSQGFIPIDEQFF.

The chain has TRBV2 and TRBJ1-1, with 9 positions matching TRBD1. This CDR3 is built from 15 residues. V gave up 8 bases and J gave up 0 bases; unmatched junction bases: 7. The germline V gene has CDR1 SNHLY and CDR2 FYNNEI. CDR3 coding DNA: TGTGCCAGCGGTCTACAGGGGGCTCTGAACACTGAAGCTTTCTTT. This encodes CASGLQGALNTEAFF.

In this sample, this clone turned up once. The chain uses TRBV3-1 (or the pseudogene TRBV3-2) and TRBJ2-7, with no clear D. The CDR3 has 13 residues. Germline V gene data show CDR1 as LGHDT and CDR2 as YNNKEL (reference sequence). V lost 0 bases, J lost 2 bases, and 5 bases lay in between. The CDR3 is CASSQDQTYEQYF. DNA for the CDR3: TGTGCCAGCAGCCAAGATCAGACCTACGAGCAGTACTTC.

The chain has TRBV5-6 and TRBJ1-5, with D uncertain. The germline CDR1 and CDR2 sequences are SGHDT and YYEEEE. V was trimmed by 2 bases and J by 2 bases, leaving 8 bases between them. The CDR3 sequence is 14 residues long. DNA of the CDR3: TGTGCCAGCAGCTTAGGAGGGCGCAATCAGCCCCAGCATTTT. Translation: CASSLGGRNQPQHF.

This clone was observed a handful of times. The J gene is TRBJ1-6, the V gene TRBV5-8; weak D call: TRBD1 (5 bases). The CDR3 has 16 amino acids. Germline V CDR1 and CDR2: SGHTS, YDEGEE. The V gene lost 0 bases and the J gene lost 0 bases, with 7 bases spanning the gap. The CDR3 reads CASSLGGSSYNSPLHF. The CDR3 DNA reads TGTGCCAGCAGCTTGGGGGGCAGCTCCTATAATTCACCCCTCCACTTT.

The rearrangement joins TRBV19 to TRBJ2-3; possibly TRBD2 for D (5 bases). The germline V gene has CDR1 LNHDA and CDR2 SQIVND (reference sequence). The CDR3 is made up of 17 amino acids. V was pared by 6 bases and J by 3 bases, with 22 bases between. The CDR3, as DNA: TGTGCCAGTAGGGTCCCGGGTGCACCCCCGGGGACAGATACGCAGTATTTT. As protein: CASRVPGAPPGTDTQYF.

This clone is judged medium-sized. The J gene is TRBJ1-1, the V gene TRBV2; D call uncertain. The CDR3 length is 13 residues. V lost 2 bases, J lost 5 bases, and 9 bases lay in between. In germline, CDR1 is SNHLY, CDR2 FYNNEI. This CDR3 reads CASSEQTSTEAFF. The CDR3 nucleotides are TGTGCCAGCAGTGAACAGACAAGTACTGAAGCTTTCTTT.

The gene calls are TRBV6-6 and TRBJ1-2, with D unresolved. The CDR3 runs to 11 residues. With 6 bases removed from V and 5 bases from J, the gap between germline ends came to 7 bases. Germline-derived CDR1 and CDR2 are MNHNY and SVGAGI (reference sequence). CDR3 region: CASSPEYGYTF. CDR3 DNA sequence: TGTGCCAGCAGCCCCGAGTATGGCTACACCTTC.

This chain connects TRBV12-2 to TRBJ1-5. TRBV12-2 is noted as a pseudogene. The CDR3 loop spans 17 amino acids. CDR3 amino acids: CASRLAPRLLSNQPQHF. DNA for the CDR3: TGTGCAAGTCGCTTAGCGCCCCGACTTCTTAGCAATCAGCCCCAGCATTTT.

The genes are TRBV6-6 and TRBJ1-5, with D maybe TRBD1 (5 bases). The CDR3 totals 15 residues. Germline CDR1 reads MNHNY; CDR2 reads SVGAGI (reference sequence). V was clipped by 7 bases and J by 4 bases, with 17 bases between them. Here the CDR3 reads CASNTRGGENQPQHF. The CDR3 DNA follows: TGTGCCAGCAATACTCGGGGAGGGGAGAATCAGCCCCAGCATTTT.

The rearrangement uses TRBV7-6 and TRBJ1-4, with TRBD1 as a possible D gene (5 bases). This CDR3 contains 14 residues. Germline V gene lookup returns CDR1 SGHVS and CDR2 FNYEAQ. V lost 1 base, J lost 4 bases, and 7 bases lay in between. As DNA, the CDR3 is TGTGCCAGCAGCTTAGTGGGACTTAATGAAAAACTGTTTTTT. Its protein product is CASSLVGLNEKLFF.

The chain employs TRBV5-4 and TRBJ2-3; 9 bases align to TRBD2. V lost 3 bases, J lost 4 bases, and 6 bases stayed unmatched. Germline CDR1 is SGHNT and CDR2 is YYREEE (reference sequence). The CDR3 length is 15 residues. The CDR3 reads CASSSSGGSADTQYF. The CDR3 coding sequence is TGTGCCAGCAGCTCCAGCGGGGGGTCAGCAGATACGCAGTATTTT.

The chain joins TRBV19 to TRBJ1-1; possibly TRBD1 for D (5 bases). Germline CDR1 and CDR2: LNHDA and SQIVND (reference sequence). The V and J ends lost 1 base and 8 bases respectively, with 11 bases between them. The CDR3 consists of 13 residues. This CDR3 reads CASSIAGGPEAFF. The CDR3 DNA is TGTGCCAGTAGTATAGCGGGGGGTCCGGAAGCTTTCTTT.